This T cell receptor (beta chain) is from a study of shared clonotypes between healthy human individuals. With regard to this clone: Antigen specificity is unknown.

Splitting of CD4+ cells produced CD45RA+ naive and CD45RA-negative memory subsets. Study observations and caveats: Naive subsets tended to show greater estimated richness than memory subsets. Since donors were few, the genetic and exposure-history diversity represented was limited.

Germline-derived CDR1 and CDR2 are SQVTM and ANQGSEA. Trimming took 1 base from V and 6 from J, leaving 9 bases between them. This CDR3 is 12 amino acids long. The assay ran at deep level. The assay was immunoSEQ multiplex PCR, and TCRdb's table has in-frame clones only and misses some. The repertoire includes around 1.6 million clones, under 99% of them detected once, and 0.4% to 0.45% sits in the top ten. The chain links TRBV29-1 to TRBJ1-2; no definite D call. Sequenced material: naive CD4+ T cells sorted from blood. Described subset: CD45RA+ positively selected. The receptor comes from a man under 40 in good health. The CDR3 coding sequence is TGCAGCGTTGAAGTTCTTACGGATGGCTACACCTTC. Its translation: CSVEVLTDGYTF.